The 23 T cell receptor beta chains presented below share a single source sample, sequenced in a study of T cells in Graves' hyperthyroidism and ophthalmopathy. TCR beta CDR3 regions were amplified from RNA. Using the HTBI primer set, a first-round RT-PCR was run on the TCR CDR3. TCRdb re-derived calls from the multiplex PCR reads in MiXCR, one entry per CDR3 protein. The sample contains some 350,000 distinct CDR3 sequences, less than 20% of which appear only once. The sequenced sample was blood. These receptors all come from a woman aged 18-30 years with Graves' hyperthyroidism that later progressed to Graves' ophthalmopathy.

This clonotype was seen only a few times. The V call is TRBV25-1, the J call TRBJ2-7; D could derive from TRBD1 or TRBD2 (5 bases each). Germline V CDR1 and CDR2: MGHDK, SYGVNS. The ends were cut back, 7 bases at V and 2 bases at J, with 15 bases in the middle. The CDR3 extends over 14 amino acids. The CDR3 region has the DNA TGTGCCAGCACCCGGGGCAGGTCAGCCTACGAGCAGTACTTC. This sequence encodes CASTRGRSAYEQYF.

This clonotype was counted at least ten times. The CDR3 DNA is TGTGCCAGCAGTTTCCACTTAGCGGGAGCTAAGGACATTCAGTACTTC. This translates into CASSFHLAGAKDIQYF. The rearrangement joins TRBV12-3 or TRBV12-4 to TRBJ2-4; 9 bases match TRBD2. With V trimmed by 3 bases and J by 8 bases, 11 bases remained unmatched. The CDR3 is made up of 16 amino acids.

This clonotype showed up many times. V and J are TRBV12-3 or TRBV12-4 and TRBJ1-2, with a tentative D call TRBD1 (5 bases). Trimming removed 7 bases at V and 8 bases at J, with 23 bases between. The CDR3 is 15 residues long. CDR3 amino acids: CASISGPPRISGYTF. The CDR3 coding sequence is TGTGCCAGCATCTCGGGACCCCCGAGAATTTCGGGCTACACCTTC.

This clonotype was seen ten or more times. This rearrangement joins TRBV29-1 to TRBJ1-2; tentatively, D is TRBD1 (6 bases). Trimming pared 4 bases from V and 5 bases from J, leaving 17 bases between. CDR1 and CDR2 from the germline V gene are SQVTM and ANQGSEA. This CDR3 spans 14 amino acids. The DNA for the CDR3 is TGCAGCGTTGCTAGGGACACCAAAGAGTATGGCTACACCTTC. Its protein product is CSVARDTKEYGYTF.

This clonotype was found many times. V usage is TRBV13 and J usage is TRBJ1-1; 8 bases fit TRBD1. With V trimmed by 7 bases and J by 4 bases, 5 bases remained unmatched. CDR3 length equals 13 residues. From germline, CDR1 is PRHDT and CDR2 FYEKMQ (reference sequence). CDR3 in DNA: TGTGCCAGCACCGACAGGGGCGTCACTGAAGCTTTCTTT. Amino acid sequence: CASTDRGVTEAFF. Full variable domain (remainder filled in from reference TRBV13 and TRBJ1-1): AAGVIQSPRHLIKEKRETATLKCYPIPRHDTVYWYQQGPGQDPQFLISFYEKMQSDKGSIPDRFSAQQFSDYHSELNMSSLELGDSALYFCASTDRGVTEAFFGQGTRLTVV.

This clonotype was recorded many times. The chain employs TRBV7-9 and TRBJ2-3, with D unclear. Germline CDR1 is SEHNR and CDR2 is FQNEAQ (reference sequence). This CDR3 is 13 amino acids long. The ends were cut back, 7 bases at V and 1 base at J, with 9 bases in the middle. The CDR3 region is CASTPLGTDTQYF. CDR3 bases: TGTGCCAGCACCCCTTTAGGCACAGATACGCAGTATTTT.

CDR3 residues: CASSDQVTGSSQPQHF. For the CDR3, the DNA is TGTGCCAGCAGTGACCAGGTGACAGGGAGTAGTCAGCCCCAGCATTTT. The V call is TRBV12-3 or TRBV12-4, the J call TRBJ1-5, with 7 nucleotides matching TRBD1. The V gene end was trimmed by 5 bases and the J gene end by 6 bases; junction bases not matched to a gene: 13. CDR3 length equals 16 residues.

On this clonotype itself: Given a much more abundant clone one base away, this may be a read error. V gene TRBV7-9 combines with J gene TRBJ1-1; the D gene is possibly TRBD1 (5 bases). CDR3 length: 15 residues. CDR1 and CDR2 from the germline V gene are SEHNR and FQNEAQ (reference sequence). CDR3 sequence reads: CASSLGPGRNTGAFF. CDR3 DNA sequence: TGTGCCAGCAGCTTAGGGCCAGGGCGGAACACTGGAGCTTTCTTT.

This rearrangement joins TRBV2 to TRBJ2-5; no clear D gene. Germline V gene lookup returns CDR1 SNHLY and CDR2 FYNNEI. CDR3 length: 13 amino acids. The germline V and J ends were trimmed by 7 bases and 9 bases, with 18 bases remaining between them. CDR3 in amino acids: CASTRDPLAAQYF. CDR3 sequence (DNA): TGTGCCAGCACTAGAGACCCTCTCGCGGCCCAGTACTTC.

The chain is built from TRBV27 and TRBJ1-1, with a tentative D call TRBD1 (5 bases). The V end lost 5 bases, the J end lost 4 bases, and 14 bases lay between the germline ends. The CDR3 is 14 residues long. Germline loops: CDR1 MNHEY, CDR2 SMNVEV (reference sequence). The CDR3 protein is CASSPTAWSTEAFF. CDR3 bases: TGTGCCAGCAGTCCGACAGCTTGGAGCACTGAAGCTTTCTTT.

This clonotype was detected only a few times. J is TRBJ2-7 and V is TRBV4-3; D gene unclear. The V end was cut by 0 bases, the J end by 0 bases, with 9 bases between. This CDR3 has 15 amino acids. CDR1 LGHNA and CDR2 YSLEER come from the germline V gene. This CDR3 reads CASSQDTGSSYEQYF. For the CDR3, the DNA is TGCGCCAGCAGCCAAGATACCGGCAGCTCCTACGAGCAGTACTTC.

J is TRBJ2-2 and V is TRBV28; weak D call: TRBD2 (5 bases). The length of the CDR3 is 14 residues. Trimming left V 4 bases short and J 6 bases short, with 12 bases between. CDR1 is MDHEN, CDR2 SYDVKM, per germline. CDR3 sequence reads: CASSSGGLAGELFF. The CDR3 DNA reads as TGTGCCAGCAGTTCAGGCGGGCTGGCCGGGGAGCTGTTTTTT.

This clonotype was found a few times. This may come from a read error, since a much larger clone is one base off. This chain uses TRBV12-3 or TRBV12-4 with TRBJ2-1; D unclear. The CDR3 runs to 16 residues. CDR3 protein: CASIPSVDNLRNGQFF. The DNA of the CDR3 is TGTGCCAGCATCCCAAGTGTGGATAACCTACGGAATGGGCAGTTCTTC.

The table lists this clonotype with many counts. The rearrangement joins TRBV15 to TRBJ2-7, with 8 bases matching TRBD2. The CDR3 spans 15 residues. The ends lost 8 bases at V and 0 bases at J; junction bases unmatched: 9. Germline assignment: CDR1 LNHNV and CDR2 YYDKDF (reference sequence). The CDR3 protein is CATQGLAGVSYEQYF. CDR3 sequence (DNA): TGTGCCACCCAGGGGCTAGCGGGCGTCTCCTACGAGCAGTACTTC.

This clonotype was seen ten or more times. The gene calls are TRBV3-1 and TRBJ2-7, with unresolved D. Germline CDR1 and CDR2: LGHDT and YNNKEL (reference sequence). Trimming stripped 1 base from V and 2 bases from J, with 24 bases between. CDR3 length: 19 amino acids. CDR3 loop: CASSQAPKDWSLRTYEQYF. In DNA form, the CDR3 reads TGTGCCAGCAGCCAAGCCCCCAAAGATTGGAGTTTAAGGACCTACGAGCAGTACTTC.

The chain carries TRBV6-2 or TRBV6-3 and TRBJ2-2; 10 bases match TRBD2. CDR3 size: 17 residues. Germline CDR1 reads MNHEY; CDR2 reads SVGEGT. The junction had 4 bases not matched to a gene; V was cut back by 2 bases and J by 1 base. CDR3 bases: TGTGCCAGCAGTTACGGCGGACTAGCGGAGAACACCGGGGAGCTGTTTTTT. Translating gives CASSYGGLAENTGELFF.

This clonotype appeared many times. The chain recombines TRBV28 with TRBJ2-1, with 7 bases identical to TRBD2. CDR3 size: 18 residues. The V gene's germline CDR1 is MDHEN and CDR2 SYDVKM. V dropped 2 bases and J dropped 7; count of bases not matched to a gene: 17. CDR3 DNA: TGTGCCAGCAGTTTAAGAGTACTGTCGGGGGGTGGTGGGAATGAGCAGTTCTTC. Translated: CASSLRVLSGGGGNEQFF.

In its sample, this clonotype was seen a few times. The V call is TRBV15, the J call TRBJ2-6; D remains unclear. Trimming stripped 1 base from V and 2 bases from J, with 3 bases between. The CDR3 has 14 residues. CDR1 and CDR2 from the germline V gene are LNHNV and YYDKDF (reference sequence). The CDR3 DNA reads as TGTGCCACCAGCAGAGGGGCTGGGGCCAACGTCCTGACTTTC. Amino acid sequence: CATSRGAGANVLTF.

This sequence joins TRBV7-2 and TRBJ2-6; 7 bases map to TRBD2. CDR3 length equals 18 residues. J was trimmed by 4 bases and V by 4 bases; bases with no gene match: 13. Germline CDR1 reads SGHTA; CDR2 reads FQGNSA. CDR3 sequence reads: CASSSLAGALGGANVLTF. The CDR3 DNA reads TGTGCCAGCAGCTCCTTAGCGGGTGCCCTTGGAGGGGCCAACGTCCTGACTTTC. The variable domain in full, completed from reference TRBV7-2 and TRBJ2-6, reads GAGVSQSPSNKVTEKGKDVELRCDPISGHTALYWYRQSLGQGLEFLIYFQGNSAPDKSGLPSDRFSAERTGGSVSTLTIQRTQQEDSAVYLCASSSLAGALGGANVLTFGAGSRLTVL.

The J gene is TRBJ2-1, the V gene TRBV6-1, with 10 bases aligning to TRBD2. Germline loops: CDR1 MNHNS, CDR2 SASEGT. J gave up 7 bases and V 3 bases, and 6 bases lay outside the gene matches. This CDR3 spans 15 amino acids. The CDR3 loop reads CASSDSAGGTNEQFF. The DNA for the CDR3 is TGTGCCAGCAGTGACTCAGCGGGAGGGACGAATGAGCAGTTCTTC.

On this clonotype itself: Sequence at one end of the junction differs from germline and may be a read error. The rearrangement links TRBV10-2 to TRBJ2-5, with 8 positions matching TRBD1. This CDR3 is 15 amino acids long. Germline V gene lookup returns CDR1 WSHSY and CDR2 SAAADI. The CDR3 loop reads CASRAPSTGAQTQCF. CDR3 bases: TGCGCCAGCAGAGCCCCTTCGACAGGGGCTCAGACCCAGTGCTTC.

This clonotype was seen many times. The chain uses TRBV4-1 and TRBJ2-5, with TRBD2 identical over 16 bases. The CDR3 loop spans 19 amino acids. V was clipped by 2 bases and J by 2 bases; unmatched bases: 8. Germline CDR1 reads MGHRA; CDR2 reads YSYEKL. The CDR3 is CASSQPGLAGGPRQETQYF. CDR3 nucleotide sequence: TGCGCCAGCAGCCAACCGGGACTAGCGGGAGGGCCGAGGCAAGAGACCCAGTACTTC.

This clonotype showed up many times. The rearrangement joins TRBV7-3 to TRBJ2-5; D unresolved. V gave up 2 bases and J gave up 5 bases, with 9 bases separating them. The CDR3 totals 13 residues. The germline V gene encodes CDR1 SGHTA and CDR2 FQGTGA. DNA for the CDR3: TGTGCCAGCAGCTTATCCAAGATGGAGACCCAGTACTTC. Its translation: CASSLSKMETQYF. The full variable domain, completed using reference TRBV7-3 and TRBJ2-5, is GAGVSQTPSNKVTEKGKYVELRCDPISGHTALYWYRQSLGQGPEFLIYFQGTGAADDSGLPNDRFFAVRPEGSVSTLKIQRTERGDSAVYLCASSLSKMETQYFGPGTRLLVL.